This T cell receptor (beta chain) was recorded in a study of PD-L1 blockade in urothelial cancer. Time point here: peripheral blood 6 weeks after treatment start. Repertoires were generated with immunoSEQ multiplex PCR, while TCRdb's copy carries only in-frame clones and drops some. Here the sample spans approximately 25,000 clones, 82% being singletons. V dropped 4 bases and J dropped 6 bases, with 16 bases sitting between them. This CDR3 spans 15 amino acids. Germline V lookup: CDR1 SGDLS, CDR2 YYNGEE. V usage is TRBV9 and J usage is TRBJ2-2; a weak D match, TRBD2 (6 bases). Sequencing used PBMCs, obtained around atezolizumab (anti-PD-L1) treatment. The receptor comes from a man in his 70s with urothelial cancer. This CDR3 reads CASSLRGREPGELFF. The CDR3 DNA follows: TGTGCCAGCAGCCTGCGGGGCCGTGAACCCGGGGAGCTGTTTTTT.